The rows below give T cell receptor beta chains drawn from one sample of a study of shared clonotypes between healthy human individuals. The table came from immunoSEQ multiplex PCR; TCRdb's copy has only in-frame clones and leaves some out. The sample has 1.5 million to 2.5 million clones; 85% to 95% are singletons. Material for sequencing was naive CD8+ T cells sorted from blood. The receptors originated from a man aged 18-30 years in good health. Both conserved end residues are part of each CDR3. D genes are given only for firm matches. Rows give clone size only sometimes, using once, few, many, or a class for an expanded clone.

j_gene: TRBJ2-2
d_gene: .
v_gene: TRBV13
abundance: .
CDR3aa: CASSPTLRINTGELFF
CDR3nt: TGTGCCAGCAGCCCCACCCTGCGGATCAACACCGGGGAGCTGTTTTTT

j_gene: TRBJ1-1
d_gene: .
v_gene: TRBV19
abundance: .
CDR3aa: CASGSMGNTEAFF
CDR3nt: TGTGCCAGCGGTTCTATGGGGAACACTGAAGCTTTCTTT

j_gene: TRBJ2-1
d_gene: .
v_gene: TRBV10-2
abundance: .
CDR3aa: CASSSLPNHSYNEQFF
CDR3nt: TGCGCCAGCAGTTCGCTCCCCAACCACTCCTACAATGAGCAGTTCTTC

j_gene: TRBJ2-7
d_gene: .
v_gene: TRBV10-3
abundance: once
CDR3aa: CAISEPVRRGEQYF
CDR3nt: TGTGCCATCAGTGAGCCCGTAAGACGGGGGGAGCAGTACTTC

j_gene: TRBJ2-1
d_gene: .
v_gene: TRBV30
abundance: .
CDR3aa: CAWKGVGMSYNEQFF
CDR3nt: TGTGCCTGGAAGGGCGTAGGGATGTCCTACAATGAGCAGTTCTTC

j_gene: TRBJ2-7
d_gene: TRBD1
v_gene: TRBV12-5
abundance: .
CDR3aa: CASGPTGQQYF
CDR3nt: TGTGCTAGTGGTCCGACGGGACAGCAATACTTC

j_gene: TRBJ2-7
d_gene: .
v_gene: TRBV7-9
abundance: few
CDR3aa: CASSLGTGEQYF
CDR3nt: TGTGCCAGCAGCCTCGGGACGGGAGAGCAGTACTTC

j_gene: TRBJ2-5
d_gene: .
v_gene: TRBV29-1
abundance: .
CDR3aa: CSVEDRVAGQKETQYF
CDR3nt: TGCAGCGTTGAAGATCGTGTGGCCGGGCAAAAGGAGACCCAGTACTTC

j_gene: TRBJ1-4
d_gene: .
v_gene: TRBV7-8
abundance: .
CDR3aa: CASSAPEGKEKLFF
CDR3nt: TGTGCCAGCAGCGCCCCTGAGGGAAAAGAAAAACTGTTTTTT

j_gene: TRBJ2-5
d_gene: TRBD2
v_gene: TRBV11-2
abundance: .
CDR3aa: CASSAQTSGGEETQYF
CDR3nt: TGTGCCAGCAGCGCGCAGACTAGCGGGGGGGAAGAGACCCAGTACTTC

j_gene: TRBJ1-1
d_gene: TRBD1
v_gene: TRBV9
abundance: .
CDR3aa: CASSVEAGGTDTEAFF
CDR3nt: TGTGCCAGCAGCGTAGAGGCAGGGGGCACAGACACTGAAGCTTTCTTT

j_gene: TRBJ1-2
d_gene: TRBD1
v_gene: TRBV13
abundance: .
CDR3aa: CASSQDRGALGYTF
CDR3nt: TGTGCCAGCAGCCAGGACAGGGGGGCTCTTGGCTACACCTTC

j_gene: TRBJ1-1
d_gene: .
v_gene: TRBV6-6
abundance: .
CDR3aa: CASSYMTEAFF
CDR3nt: TGTGCCAGCAGTTATATGACTGAAGCTTTCTTT

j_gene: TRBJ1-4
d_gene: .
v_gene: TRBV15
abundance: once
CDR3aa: CATRQVNEKLFF
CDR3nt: TGTGCCACCAGACAGGTGAATGAAAAACTGTTTTTT

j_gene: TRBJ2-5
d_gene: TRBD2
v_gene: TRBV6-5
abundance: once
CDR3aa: CASSSAGGGGETQYF
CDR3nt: TGTGCCAGCAGCTCCGCTGGGGGGGGAGGAGAGACCCAGTACTTC

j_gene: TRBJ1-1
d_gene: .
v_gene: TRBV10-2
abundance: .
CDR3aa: CASSDWGGYTEAFF
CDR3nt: TGCGCCAGCAGTGACTGGGGCGGGTACACTGAAGCTTTCTTT

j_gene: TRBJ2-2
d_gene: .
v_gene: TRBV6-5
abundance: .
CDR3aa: CASSYGLGNTGELFF
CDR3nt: TGTGCCAGCAGTTACGGGTTGGGTAACACCGGGGAGCTGTTTTTT

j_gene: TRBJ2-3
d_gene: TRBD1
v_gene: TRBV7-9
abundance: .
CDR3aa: CASSEGQGVTDTQYF
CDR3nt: TGTGCCAGCAGCGAGGGACAGGGAGTCACAGATACGCAGTATTTT

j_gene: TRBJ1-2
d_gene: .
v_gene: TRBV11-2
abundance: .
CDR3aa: CASSRGGGYTF
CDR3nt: TGTGCCAGCAGCCGAGGAGGAGGCTACACCTTC

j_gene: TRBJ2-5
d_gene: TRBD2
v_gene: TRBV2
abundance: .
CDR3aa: CASSEANSGRGRETQYF
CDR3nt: TGTGCCAGCAGTGAAGCGAATAGCGGGAGGGGTCGTGAGACCCAGTACTTC

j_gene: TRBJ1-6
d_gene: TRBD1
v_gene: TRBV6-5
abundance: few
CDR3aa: CASGLGQGGPLHF
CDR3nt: TGTGCCAGCGGCCTCGGACAGGGTGGCCCCCTCCACTTT

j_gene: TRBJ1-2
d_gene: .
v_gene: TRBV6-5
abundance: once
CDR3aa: CASSYSISGLDGYTF
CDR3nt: TGTGCCAGCAGTTACTCGATTTCAGGTCTGGATGGCTACACCTTC

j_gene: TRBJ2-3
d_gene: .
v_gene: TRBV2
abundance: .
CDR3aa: CASSFMDSSSTDTQYF
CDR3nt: TGTGCCAGCAGTTTTATGGACAGCTCTAGCACAGATACGCAGTATTTT

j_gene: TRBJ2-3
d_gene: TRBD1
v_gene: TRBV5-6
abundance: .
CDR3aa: CASSLLGTGISTDTQYF
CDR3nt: TGTGCCAGCAGCTTACTCGGGACAGGGATTAGCACAGATACGCAGTATTTT

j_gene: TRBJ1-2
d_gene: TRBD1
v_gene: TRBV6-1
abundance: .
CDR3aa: CASSETGGADYGYTF
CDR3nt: TGTGCCAGCAGTGAGACAGGGGGCGCTGACTATGGCTACACCTTC

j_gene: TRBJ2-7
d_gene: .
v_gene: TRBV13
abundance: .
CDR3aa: CASSLVGSKAYEQYF
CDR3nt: TGTGCCAGCAGCTTAGTAGGTTCGAAAGCCTACGAGCAGTACTTC

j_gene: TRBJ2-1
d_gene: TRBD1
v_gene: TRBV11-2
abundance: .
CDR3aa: CASSLAWTGGFNEQFF
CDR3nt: TGTGCCAGCAGCTTAGCGTGGACAGGGGGCTTCAATGAGCAGTTCTTC

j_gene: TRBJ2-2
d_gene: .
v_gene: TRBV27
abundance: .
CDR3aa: CASSLGSGELFF
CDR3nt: TGTGCCAGCAGTCTAGGGTCCGGGGAGCTGTTTTTT

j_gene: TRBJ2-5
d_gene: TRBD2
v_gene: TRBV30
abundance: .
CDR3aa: CAWGLAGGKTQYF
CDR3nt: TGTGCCTGGGGACTAGCGGGGGGGAAGACCCAGTACTTC

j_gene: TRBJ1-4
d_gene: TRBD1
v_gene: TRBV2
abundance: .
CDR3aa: CATRRGVVTNEKLFF
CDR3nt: TGTGCCACCCGCAGGGGGGTTGTAACTAATGAAAAACTGTTTTTT

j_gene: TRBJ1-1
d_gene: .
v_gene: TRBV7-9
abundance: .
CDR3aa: CASSPSGPGPMNTEAFF
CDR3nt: TGTGCCAGCAGCCCATCAGGCCCAGGGCCCATGAACACTGAAGCTTTCTTT

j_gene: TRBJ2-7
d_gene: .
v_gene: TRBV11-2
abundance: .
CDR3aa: CASSPPGYEQYF
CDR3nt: TGTGCCAGCAGCCCCCCCGGCTACGAGCAGTACTTC

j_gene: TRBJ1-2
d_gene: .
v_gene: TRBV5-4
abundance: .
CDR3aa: CASTEGGSNYGYTF
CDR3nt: TGTGCCAGCACCGAAGGGGGGTCCAACTATGGCTACACCTTC

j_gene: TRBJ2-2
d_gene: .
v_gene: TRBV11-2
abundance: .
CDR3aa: CASSPEYRETGELFF
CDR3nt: TGTGCCAGCAGCCCAGAATACAGGGAAACCGGGGAGCTGTTTTTT

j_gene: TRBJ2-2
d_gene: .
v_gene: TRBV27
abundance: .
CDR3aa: CASSSAGGRELFF
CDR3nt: TGTGCCAGCAGTAGCGCCGGTGGGAGGGAGCTGTTTTTT

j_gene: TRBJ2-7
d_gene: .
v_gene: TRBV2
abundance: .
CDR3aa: CASLGGLILYEQYF
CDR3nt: TGTGCCAGCTTGGGGGGTCTGATCCTCTACGAGCAGTACTTC

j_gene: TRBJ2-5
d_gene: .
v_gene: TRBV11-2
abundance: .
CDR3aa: CASSLEGGGYETQYF
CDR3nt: TGTGCCAGCAGCTTAGAGGGGGGGGGCTACGAGACCCAGTACTTC

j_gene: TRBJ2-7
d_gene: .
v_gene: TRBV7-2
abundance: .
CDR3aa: CASSLVLLNSYEQYF
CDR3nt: TGTGCCAGCAGCTTAGTCCTACTAAACTCCTACGAGCAGTACTTC

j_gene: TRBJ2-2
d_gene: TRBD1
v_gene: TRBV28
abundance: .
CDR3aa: CASGSSDRGTGELFF
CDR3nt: TGTGCCAGCGGGTCCTCGGACAGGGGAACCGGGGAGCTGTTTTTT

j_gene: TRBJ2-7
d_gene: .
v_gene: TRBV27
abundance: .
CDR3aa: CASSLWGDTRSYEQYF
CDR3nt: TGTGCCAGCAGTTTATGGGGGGACACGCGTTCCTACGAGCAGTACTTC

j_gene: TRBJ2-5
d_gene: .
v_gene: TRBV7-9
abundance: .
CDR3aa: CASQRGGETQYF
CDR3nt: TGTGCCAGCCAGAGGGGAGGAGAGACCCAGTACTTC

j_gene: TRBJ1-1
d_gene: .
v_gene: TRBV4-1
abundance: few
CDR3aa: CASSQIPDGNTEAFF
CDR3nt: TGCGCCAGCAGCCAAATTCCGGACGGGAACACTGAAGCTTTCTTT

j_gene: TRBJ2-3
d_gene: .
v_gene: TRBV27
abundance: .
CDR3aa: CASSLSGDTQYF
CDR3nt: TGTGCCAGCAGTTTAAGTGGGGATACGCAGTATTTT

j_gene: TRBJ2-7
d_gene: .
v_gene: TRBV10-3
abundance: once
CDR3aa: CAISDEDSSYEQYF
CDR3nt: TGTGCCATCAGTGATGAAGACAGCTCCTACGAGCAGTACTTC

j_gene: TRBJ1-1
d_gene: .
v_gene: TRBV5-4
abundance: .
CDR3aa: CASSSLRGVNTEAFF
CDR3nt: TGTGCCAGCAGCTCTCTGCGGGGGGTGAACACTGAAGCTTTCTTT

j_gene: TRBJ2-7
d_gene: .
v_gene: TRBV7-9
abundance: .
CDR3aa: CASSSDLSYEQYF
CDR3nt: TGTGCCAGCAGCTCTGACCTTTCCTACGAGCAGTACTTC

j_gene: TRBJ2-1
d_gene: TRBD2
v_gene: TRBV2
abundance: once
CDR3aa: CARLAGNEQFF
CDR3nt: TGTGCCAGACTAGCGGGCAATGAGCAGTTCTTC

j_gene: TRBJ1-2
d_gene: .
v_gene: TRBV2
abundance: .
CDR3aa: CASSADYGYTF
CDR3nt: TGTGCCAGCAGCGCAGACTATGGCTACACCTTC

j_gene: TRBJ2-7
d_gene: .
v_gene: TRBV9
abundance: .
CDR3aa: CASSLSGGEQYF
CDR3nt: TGTGCCAGCAGCCTCTCAGGAGGGGAGCAGTACTTC

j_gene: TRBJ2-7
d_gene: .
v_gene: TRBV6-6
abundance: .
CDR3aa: CASSSDSYEQYF
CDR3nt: TGTGCCAGCAGTTCGGACAGCTACGAGCAGTACTTC

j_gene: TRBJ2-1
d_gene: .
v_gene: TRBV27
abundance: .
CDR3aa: CASSRRDNEQFF
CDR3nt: TGTGCCAGCAGTCGGCGGGACAATGAGCAGTTCTTC

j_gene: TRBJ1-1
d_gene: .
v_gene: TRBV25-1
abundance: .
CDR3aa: CASSDVMNTEAFF
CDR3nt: TGTGCCAGCAGTGATGTCATGAACACTGAAGCTTTCTTT

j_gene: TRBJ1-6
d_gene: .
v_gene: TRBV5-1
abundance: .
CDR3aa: CASSLTGWSSPLHF
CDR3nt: TGCGCCAGCAGCCTCACAGGGTGGAGTTCACCCCTCCACTTT

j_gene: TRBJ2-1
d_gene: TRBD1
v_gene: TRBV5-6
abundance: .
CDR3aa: CASSLSWDSTYNEQFF
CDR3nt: TGTGCCAGCAGCTTGAGTTGGGACAGCACCTACAATGAGCAGTTCTTC

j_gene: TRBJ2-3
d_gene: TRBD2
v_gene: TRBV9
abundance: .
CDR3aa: CASSVGLADTDTQYF
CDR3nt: TGTGCCAGCAGCGTCGGTCTAGCGGACACAGATACGCAGTATTTT

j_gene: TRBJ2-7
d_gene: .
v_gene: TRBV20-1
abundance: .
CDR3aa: CSALGSEQYF
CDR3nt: TGCAGTGCTCTCGGGAGTGAGCAGTACTTC

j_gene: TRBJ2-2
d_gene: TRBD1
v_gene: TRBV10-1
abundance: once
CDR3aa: CASSGPGQGSTGELFF
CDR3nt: TGCGCCAGCAGTGGGCCGGGACAGGGGAGCACCGGGGAGCTGTTTTTT

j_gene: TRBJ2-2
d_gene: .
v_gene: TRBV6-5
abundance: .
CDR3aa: CASGYTGELFF
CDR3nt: TGTGCCAGCGGGTACACCGGGGAGCTGTTTTTT

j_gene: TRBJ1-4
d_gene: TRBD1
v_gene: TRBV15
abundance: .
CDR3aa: CATSAEQGAEVPEKLFF
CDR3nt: TGTGCCACCAGTGCAGAACAGGGGGCTGAGGTGCCCGAAAAACTGTTTTTT

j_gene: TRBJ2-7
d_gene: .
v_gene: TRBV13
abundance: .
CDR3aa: CASSLTAYEQYF
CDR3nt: TGTGCCAGCAGCTTAACCGCCTACGAGCAGTACTTC